The clone carrying this T cell receptor (beta chain) appeared many times. Its antigen is still unknown. V lost 6 bases to trimming and J lost 5 bases, with 20 bases between them. The length of the CDR3 is 16 residues. The study included ophthalmopathy patients with Clinical Activity Score at least 3, NOSPECS grade at least 4 and duration under 3 months. The sample originates from a study of T cells in Graves' hyperthyroidism and ophthalmopathy. General study findings and limits: Peripheral blood also featured most of the thyroid clonotypes expanded above 0.001.

Amplified TCR beta CDR3 regions derived from RNA transcripts. The TCR CDR3 first-round RT-PCR relied on the HTBI primer set. One entry per CDR3 protein results from TCRdb running MiXCR on the multiplex PCR reads. The sample lists about 260,000 distinct CDR3 sequences; approximately 21% were seen once. The sequence was obtained from a man between 25 and 39 years old with Graves' ophthalmopathy. The chain is built from TRBV12-3 or TRBV12-4 and TRBJ2-1; D possibly corresponds to TRBD2 (6 bases). The sequencing input was blood. The DNA of the CDR3 is TGTGCCAGCAGCACATTCCCCGAGCGGGCAAACAATGAGCAGTTCTTC. It codes for CASSTFPERANNEQFF.